The 8 T cell receptor beta chains listed next were all sequenced from one sample in a study of OX40 agonist ivuxolimab in advanced cancers. Method: immunoSEQ multiplex PCR; TCRdb's copy keeps in-frame clones and lacks some. Of more than 60,000 clones listed, about 81% are singletons. The material sequenced was CD4+ or CD8+ T cells sorted from blood, taken in a trial of the OX40 agonist ivuxolimab. These receptors were taken from an adult with an advanced solid tumor such as melanoma, head and neck, liver or kidney cancer.

The chain carries TRBV11-3 and TRBJ2-3, with 11 bases fitting TRBD1. Germline V gene lookup returns CDR1 SGHNT and CDR2 YENEEA. The junction had 13 bases not matched to a gene; V was cut back by 5 bases and J by 0 bases. The CDR3 is made up of 19 amino acids. CDR3 loop: CASSQQGTGGMTSTDTQYF. Here the CDR3 DNA reads TGTGCCAGCAGCCAGCAAGGGACAGGGGGGATGACTAGCACAGATACGCAGTATTTT.

The rearrangement joins TRBV30 to TRBJ2-6; no definite D call. The CDR3 is made up of 13 amino acids. With 7 bases removed from V and 1 base from J, the gap between germline ends came to 8 bases. CDR1 and CDR2 (germline): GTSNPN, SVGIG (reference sequence). CDR3 DNA: TGTGCCTCAGACGCGTCTGGGGCCAACGTCCTGACTTTC. Its protein product is CASDASGANVLTF.

As regards this clone: Other DNA sequences in the same sample also yield this CDR3. The rearrangement links TRBV2 to TRBJ2-3; possibly TRBD1 or TRBD2 for D (5 bases each). Trimming removed 2 bases from V and 1 base from J, with 7 bases in between. The CDR3 is 14 amino acids. Germline CDR1 and CDR2: SNHLY and FYNNEI. The chain's CDR3 is CASSELGGTDTQYF. CDR3 nucleotide sequence: TGTGCCAGCAGTGAATTGGGGGGCACAGATACGCAGTATTTT.

The chain has TRBV6-5 and TRBJ2-2; 8 bases are a match to TRBD1. Trimming cost V 1 base and J 6 bases; bases outside gene matches: 7. Germline CDR1 is MNHEY and CDR2 is SVGAGI. The CDR3 loop spans 16 amino acids. This CDR3 is CASSYWDRIPPGELFF. The DNA for the CDR3 is TGTGCCAGCAGTTACTGGGACAGGATTCCCCCCGGGGAGCTGTTTTTT.

The CDR3 loop is CASSLAPSDGTGELFF. CDR3 DNA: TGCGCCAGCAGCTTGGCCCCAAGCGACGGCACCGGGGAGCTGTTTTTT. The chain has TRBV5-1 and TRBJ2-2; D unresolved. V was cut by 0 bases and J by 4 bases, with 13 bases left in between. The CDR3 loop spans 16 amino acids. Germline-derived CDR1 and CDR2 are SGHRS and YFSETQ.

The chain has TRBV2 and TRBJ1-3; D gene uncertain. The CDR3 extends over 13 amino acids. The V and J ends lost 8 bases and 2 bases respectively, with 10 bases between them. Germline values: CDR1 SNHLY, CDR2 FYNNEI. CDR3 DNA sequence: TGTGCCAGCGGCGGTGACACTGGAAACACCATATATTTT. Translated: CASGGDTGNTIYF. Filled out from reference TRBV2 and TRBJ1-3, the complete variable domain reads EPEVTQTPSHQVTQMGQEVILRCVPISNHLYFYWYRQILGQKVEFLVSFYNNEISEKSEIFDDQFSVERPDGSNFTLKIRSTKLEDSAMYFCASGGDTGNTIYFGEGSWLTVV.

The chain carries TRBV7-3 and TRBJ2-1; 10 bases agree with TRBD2. Germline CDR1 reads SGHTA; CDR2 reads FQGTGA. The CDR3 has 15 residues. Germline trimming cut 2 bases from V and 4 bases from J; bases unmatched to any gene: 2. The CDR3 DNA is TGTGCCAGCAGCTTAGGACTAGCGGCATACAATGAGCAGTTCTTC. Its protein is CASSLGLAAYNEQFF.

V and J are TRBV6-5 and TRBJ1-6, with no clear D. The CDR3 is made up of 12 amino acids. Germline assignment: CDR1 MNHEY and CDR2 SVGAGI. V was cut by 8 bases and J by 3 bases, with 5 bases left in between. The CDR3 DNA reads TGTGCCAGCTGCCTCTATAATTCACCCCTCCACTTT. Translation gives CASCLYNSPLHF.